One sample yielded the 15 T cell receptor beta chains listed below, sequenced in a study of blood T cell repertoires in COVID-19 (dated by TCRdb to about 2020). Libraries were made using the immunoSEQ multiplex PCR assay. Not all clones reach the TCRdb copy of this immuneACCESS table, which keeps in-frame sequences only. Checked studies attribute under half of the gap to unresolved V genes and leave the rest unexplained. This sample is represented by roughly 220,000 clones; 80% to 90% of them were singletons. The ten largest clones capture around 5.7% of the sample. Material: peripheral blood. The receptors were sampled from a man older than 75 with acute or convalescent COVID-19.

The chain combines TRBV15 with TRBJ2-7; D gene uncertain. CDR1 is LNHNV, CDR2 YYDKDF, per germline (reference sequence). Trimming stripped 6 bases from V and 1 base from J, with 10 bases between. The CDR3 consists of 13 residues. The CDR3 DNA is TGTGCCACCAGGAGCCCTAGTTCCTACGAGCAGTACGTC. Its protein is CATRSPSSYEQYV.

CDR3 DNA sequence: TGTGCCAGCTCACCCACAGGGAAGGATTCACCCCTCCACTTT. Encoded protein: CASSPTGKDSPLHF. This chain joins TRBV18 and TRBJ1-6, with D perhaps TRBD1 (6 bases). Germline assignment: CDR1 KGHSH and CDR2 LQKENI. Trimming stripped 3 bases from V and 8 bases from J, with 11 bases between. This CDR3 has 14 amino acids.

The chain couples TRBV19 to TRBJ2-4, with D possibly being TRBD2 (5 bases). V was pared by 5 bases and J by 5 bases, with 16 bases between. Per germline, CDR1 LNHDA and CDR2 SQIVND (reference sequence). The CDR3 spans 15 residues. The CDR3 protein is CASSRTPLLENIQYF. In nucleotides, the CDR3 is TGTGCCAGTAGTCGAACACCTCTACTAGAAAACATTCAGTACTTC.

The chain employs TRBV7-2 and TRBJ2-1, with 8 bases matching TRBD2. Germline lookup yields CDR1 SGHTA and CDR2 FQGNSA. V was clipped by 0 bases and J by 6 bases; unmatched bases: 4. This CDR3 contains 15 residues. The CDR3 reads CASSLASGSFNEQFF. The CDR3 DNA is TGTGCCAGCAGCTTAGCCAGCGGGAGTTTCAATGAGCAGTTCTTC.

The gene calls are TRBV13 and TRBJ2-3; D possibly corresponds to TRBD2 (6 bases). Germline-derived CDR1 and CDR2 are PRHDT and FYEKMQ (reference sequence). The CDR3 is made up of 18 amino acids. V gave up 5 bases and J gave up 1 base, with 22 bases separating them. CDR3 DNA: TGTGCCAGCAGCCCTGGAGGGGACGGCTGGTTGCGCACAGATACGCAGTATTTT. As protein: CASSPGGDGWLRTDTQYF.

This clone occurred once. V gene TRBV6-5 combines with J gene TRBJ1-3; D remains ambiguous. Per the germline V gene, CDR1 is MNHEY and CDR2 is SVGAGI. V was trimmed by 0 bases and J by 4 bases, leaving 4 bases between them. The CDR3 extends over 13 amino acids. The CDR3, as DNA: TGTGCCAGCAGTTACTCGGGCGGAAACACCATATATTTT. Translation: CASSYSGGNTIYF.

The V and J genes are TRBV13 and TRBJ2-2, with TRBD2 matching over 12 bases. The CDR3 runs to 16 residues. The germline V gene has CDR1 PRHDT and CDR2 FYEKMQ (reference sequence). Germline trimming cut 5 bases from V and 7 bases from J; bases unmatched to any gene: 8. The CDR3 region is CASSRRLAGEDGELFF. CDR3 DNA: TGTGCCAGCAGCCGCCGACTAGCGGGAGAGGACGGGGAGCTGTTTTTT.

This rearrangement joins TRBV9 to TRBJ1-1; 9 bases map to TRBD1. The CDR3 runs 15 residues. V gave up 4 bases and J gave up 1 base; unmatched junction bases: 5. Germline loops: CDR1 SGDLS, CDR2 YYNGEE. CDR3 region: CASSTQQGANTEAFF. CDR3 DNA sequence: TGTGCCAGCAGCACCCAACAGGGGGCGAACACTGAAGCTTTCTTT.

The V gene is TRBV11-2, the J gene TRBJ1-3; TRBD1 might be the D (5 bases). Germline loops: CDR1 SGHAT, CDR2 FQNNGV. The ends were cut back, 2 bases at V and 0 bases at J, with 11 bases in the middle. The CDR3 has 16 amino acids. The CDR3 sequence is CASSLNSGLSGNTIYF. CDR3 nucleotide sequence: TGTGCCAGCAGCTTAAACTCAGGGCTCTCTGGAAACACCATATATTTT.

The chain joins TRBV5-6 to TRBJ2-5; perhaps TRBD2 as D (6 bases). The CDR3 has 15 amino acids. V lost 0 bases and J 5 bases, leaving 14 bases between the germline ends. Germline-derived CDR1 and CDR2 are SGHDT and YYEEEE. CDR3 region: CASSLVHGGGETQYF. The CDR3 region has the DNA TGTGCCAGCAGCTTGGTGCACGGGGGTGGGGAGACCCAGTACTTC.

The rearrangement uses TRBV15 and TRBJ2-3; D might be TRBD1 (5 bases). The length of the CDR3 is 16 residues. Germline CDR1 and CDR2: LNHNV and YYDKDF (reference sequence). V was clipped by 0 bases and J by 5 bases, with 15 bases between them. In nucleotides, the CDR3 is TGTGCCACCAGCAGAGATCGGGTAGGGGCCCAAGATACGCAGTATTTT. The encoded protein is CATSRDRVGAQDTQYF. Full variable domain (remainder filled in from reference TRBV15 and TRBJ2-3): DAMVIQNPRYQVTQFGKPVTLSCSQTLNHNVMYWYQQKSSQAPKLLFHYYDKDFNNEADTPDNFQSRRPNTSFCFLDIRSPGLGDTAMYLCATSRDRVGAQDTQYFGPGTRLTVL.

V and J are TRBV27 and TRBJ1-3; no definite D call. The V gene lost 2 bases and the J gene lost 2 bases, with 10 bases spanning the gap. Germline values: CDR1 MNHEY, CDR2 SMNVEV (reference sequence). The CDR3 sequence is 15 residues long. The CDR3 sequence is CASSLRGLAGNTIYF. For the CDR3, the DNA is TGTGCCAGCAGTTTACGCGGCTTAGCTGGAAACACCATATATTTT.

In nucleotides, the CDR3 is TGTGCCAGCAGCCTACGGACAGGGGGCAATGAAAAACTGTTTTTT. Its translation: CASSLRTGGNEKLFF. V usage is TRBV13 and J usage is TRBJ1-4, with 11 bases fitting TRBD1. V lost 5 bases and J lost 5; bases outside the gene matches: 4. The CDR3 spans 15 residues. The germline CDR1 and CDR2 sequences are PRHDT and FYEKMQ (reference sequence).

The rearrangement joins TRBV19 to TRBJ1-4; D not resolved. Germline V gene data show CDR1 as LNHDA and CDR2 as SQIVND (reference sequence). Trimming took off 5 bases at V and 0 bases at J, with 4 bases between the two ends. CDR3 size: 13 residues. CDR3 residues: CASSRSTNEKLFF. CDR3 nucleotides: TGTGCCAGTAGTCGGTCAACTAATGAAAAACTGTTTTTT.

The chain uses TRBV7-2 and TRBJ1-6; possible D gene TRBD1, 5 bases. Trimming shortened V by 5 bases and J by 4 bases, and 12 bases separated the two germline ends. The germline V gene has CDR1 SGHTA and CDR2 FQGNSA. The CDR3 runs to 15 residues. CDR3 bases: TGTGCCAGCAGCACCCAGGGCGGTTATAATTCACCCCTCCACTTT. Translation: CASSTQGGYNSPLHF.